Listed below are T cell receptor beta chains from one sample, sequenced in a study of OX40 agonist ivuxolimab in advanced cancers. Sequencing used immunoSEQ multiplex PCR; TCRdb keeps in-frame clones, though not all of them. The sample lists roughly 40,000 clones; roughly four fifths were seen once. The starting material was CD4+ or CD8+ T cells sorted from blood, obtained in a trial of the OX40 agonist ivuxolimab. Every receptor here comes from an adult with an advanced solid tumor such as melanoma, head and neck, liver or kidney cancer. Each CDR3 is given with its conserved first and last residue. The D gene is left open where the match is weak. Clone size, where shown, is once, few, many, or a class for clones that have expanded.

CATRREETQTRRHEQFF	TGTGCCACCAGGAGAGAGGAGACACAAACTAGGAGACATGAGCAGTTCTTC	.	TRBV15	TRBJ2-1	17	.
CASLASVRYEQYF	TGTGCCAGCCTTGCGAGCGTTCGCTACGAGCAGTACTTC	few	TRBV28	TRBJ2-7	13	.
CASSVSPGEGEAFF	TGTGCCAGCAGCGTATCCCCAGGGGAAGGTGAAGCTTTCTTT	.	TRBV9	TRBJ1-1	14	.
CASSLPGSKIGKLFF	TGTGCCAGCAGCTTGCCCGGGTCCAAAATCGGAAAACTGTTTTTT	.	TRBV7-8	TRBJ1-4	15	.
CASSQEEGVRDSPLHF	TGCGCCAGCAGCCAAGAAGAGGGGGTACGGGATTCACCCCTCCACTTT	.	TRBV4-1	TRBJ1-6	16	.
CASSMVSGGGTDTQYF	TGTGCCAGTAGTATGGTTAGCGGGGGGGGTACAGATACGCAGTATTTT	.	TRBV19	TRBJ2-3	16	TRBD2
CASSGRWATDTQYF	TGTGCCAGTAGCGGGAGGTGGGCGACAGATACGCAGTATTTT	.	TRBV6-5	TRBJ2-3	14	TRBD2
CASSVGGGAYEQYF	TGTGCCAGCAGCGTAGGAGGGGGCGCTTACGAGCAGTACTTC	.	TRBV9	TRBJ2-7	14	TRBD1
CASSLTGGYEQYF	TGTGCCAGCAGTTTGACAGGGGGCTACGAGCAGTACTTC	.	TRBV28	TRBJ2-7	13	TRBD1
CASSTPGRGLEGYTF	TGTGCCAGCTCAACTCCGGGCAGGGGGCTGGAGGGCTACACCTTC	.	TRBV2	TRBJ1-2	15	TRBD1
CASSAGGGSYNEQFF	TGTGCTAGCAGCGCAGGGGGCGGGTCCTACAATGAGCAGTTCTTC	.	TRBV7-7	TRBJ2-1	15	TRBD1
CASSFTLAGGSTDTQYF	TGTGCCAGCAGTTTCACACTAGCGGGGGGAAGCACAGATACGCAGTATTTT	few	TRBV28	TRBJ2-3	17	TRBD2
CASSSTGGSETQYF	TGTGCCAGCAGCTCCACAGGGGGCTCTGAGACCCAGTACTTC	.	TRBV2	TRBJ2-5	14	TRBD1
CASSQEGRDYEQYF	TGTGCCAGCAGCCAAGAAGGCAGGGACTACGAGCAGTACTTC	.	TRBV4-2	TRBJ2-7	14	.
CASSQQTGTMSYEQYF	TGTGCCAGCAGCCAACAAACCGGGACAATGTCCTACGAGCAGTACTTC	.	TRBV14	TRBJ2-7	16	.
CSVARGGDTEAFF	TGCAGCGTTGCGCGGGGTGGTGACACTGAAGCTTTCTTT	.	TRBV29-1	TRBJ1-1	13	.
CASSFWVGNSPLHF	TGTGCCAGCAGTTTTTGGGTGGGGAATTCACCCCTCCACTTT	.	TRBV5-6	TRBJ1-6	14	.
CASSLRSGQTLTGELFF	TGTGCCAGCAGCTTACGTTCAGGACAGACCCTCACCGGGGAGCTGTTTTTT	.	TRBV11-3	TRBJ2-2	17	.
CASSFSGTSNQPQHF	TGTGCCAGCAGCTTCTCCGGGACGAGCAATCAGCCCCAGCATTTT	once	TRBV7-2	TRBJ1-5	15	.
CASSNRDRVYEQYF	TGTGCCAGCAGTAACCGGGACAGGGTCTACGAGCAGTACTTC	once	TRBV6-6	TRBJ2-7	14	TRBD1
CASSFQVGDEKLFF	TGTGCCAGCAGCTTTCAGGTTGGAGATGAAAAACTGTTTTTT	.	TRBV5-4	TRBJ1-4	14	.
CASSLVAGLYPRPQHF	TGTGCCAGCAGTTTAGTGGCAGGGTTATACCCCAGGCCCCAGCATTTT	.	TRBV28	TRBJ1-5	16	.
CASSSDRVRVEQYF	TGTGCCAGCAGTTCCGACAGGGTTCGGGTCGAGCAGTACTTC	.	TRBV27	TRBJ2-7	14	TRBD1
CASSNPPTMGGMAYEQYF	TGTGCCAGCAGCAACCCTCCGACTATGGGAGGAATGGCCTACGAGCAGTACTTC	.	TRBV27	TRBJ2-7	18	.
CASSPRNTEAFF	TGTGCCAGCAGCCCCCGGAACACTGAAGCTTTCTTT	.	TRBV7-9	TRBJ1-1	12	.
CASSWGLSNTGELFF	TGTGCCAGCAGTTGGGGACTGTCGAACACCGGGGAGCTGTTTTTT	.	TRBV5-6	TRBJ2-2	15	.
CASSLAAGGYYEQYF	TGTGCCAGCAGCTTAGCGGCGGGAGGTTACTACGAGCAGTACTTC	.	TRBV7-9	TRBJ2-7	15	TRBD2